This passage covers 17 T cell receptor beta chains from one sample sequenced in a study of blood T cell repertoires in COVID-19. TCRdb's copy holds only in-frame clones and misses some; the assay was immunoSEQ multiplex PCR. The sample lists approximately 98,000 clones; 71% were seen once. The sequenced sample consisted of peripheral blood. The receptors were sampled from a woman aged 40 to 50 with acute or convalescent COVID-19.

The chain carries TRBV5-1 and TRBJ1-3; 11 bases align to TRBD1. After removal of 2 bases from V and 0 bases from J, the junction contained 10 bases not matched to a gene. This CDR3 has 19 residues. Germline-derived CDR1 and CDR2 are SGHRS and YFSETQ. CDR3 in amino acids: CASSFGTGGSLSSGNTIYF. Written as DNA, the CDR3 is TGCGCCAGCAGCTTCGGGACAGGGGGGAGTCTAAGCTCTGGAAACACCATATATTTT.

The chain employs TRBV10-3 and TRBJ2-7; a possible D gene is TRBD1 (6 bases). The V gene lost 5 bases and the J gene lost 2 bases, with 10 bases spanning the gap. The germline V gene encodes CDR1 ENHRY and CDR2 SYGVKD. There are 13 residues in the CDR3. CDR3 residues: CAISFDRTYEQYF. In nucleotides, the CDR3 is TGTGCCATCAGTTTTGACAGGACCTACGAGCAGTACTTC.

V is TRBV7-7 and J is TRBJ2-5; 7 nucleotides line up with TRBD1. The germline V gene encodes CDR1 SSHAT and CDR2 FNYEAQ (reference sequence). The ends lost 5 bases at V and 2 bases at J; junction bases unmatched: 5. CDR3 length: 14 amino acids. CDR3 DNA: TGTGCCAGCAGCCCTGGGACAGAACAAGAGACCCAGTACTTC. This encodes CASSPGTEQETQYF.

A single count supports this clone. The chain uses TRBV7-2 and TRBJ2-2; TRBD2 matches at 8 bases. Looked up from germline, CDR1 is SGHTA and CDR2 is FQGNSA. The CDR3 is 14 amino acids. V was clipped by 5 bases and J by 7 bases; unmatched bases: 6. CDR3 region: CASSPRTSSGELFF. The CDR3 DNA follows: TGTGCCAGCAGCCCTCGGACTAGCAGCGGGGAGCTGTTTTTT.

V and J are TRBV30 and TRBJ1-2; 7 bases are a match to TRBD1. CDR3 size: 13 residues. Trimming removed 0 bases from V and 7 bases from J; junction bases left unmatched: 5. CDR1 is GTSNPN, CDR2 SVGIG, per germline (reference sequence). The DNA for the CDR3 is TGTGCCTGGAGTGTATTGGCAGGGGGTGGCTACACCTTC. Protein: CAWSVLAGGGYTF.

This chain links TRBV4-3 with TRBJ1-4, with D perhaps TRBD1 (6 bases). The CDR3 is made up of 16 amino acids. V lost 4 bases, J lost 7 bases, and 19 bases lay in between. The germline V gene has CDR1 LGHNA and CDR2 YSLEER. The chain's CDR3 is CASSLNGGLSSEKLFF. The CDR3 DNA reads TGCGCCAGCAGCCTTAATGGGGGCCTTAGTAGTGAAAAACTGTTTTTT.

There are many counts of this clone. The CDR3 nucleotides are TGTGCCTCCGGTCATCCTAGACGGTTCTACGAGCAGTACTTC. As protein: CASGHPRRFYEQYF. This rearrangement joins TRBV30 to TRBJ2-7; D is undetermined. V was trimmed by 7 bases and J by 3 bases, leaving 19 bases between them. The CDR3 spans 14 residues. Germline-derived CDR1 and CDR2 are GTSNPN and SVGIG (reference sequence).

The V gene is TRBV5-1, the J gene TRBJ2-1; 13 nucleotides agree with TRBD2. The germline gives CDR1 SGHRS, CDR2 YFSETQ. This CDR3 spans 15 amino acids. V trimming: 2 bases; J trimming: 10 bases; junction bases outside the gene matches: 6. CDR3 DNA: TGCGCCAGCAGCTTCACTAGCGGGGGGGCCGGCGAGCAGTTCTTC. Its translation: CASSFTSGGAGEQFF.

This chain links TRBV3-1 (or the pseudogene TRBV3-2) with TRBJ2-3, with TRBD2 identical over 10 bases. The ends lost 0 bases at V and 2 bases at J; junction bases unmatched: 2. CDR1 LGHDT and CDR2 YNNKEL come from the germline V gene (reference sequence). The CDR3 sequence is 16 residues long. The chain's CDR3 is CASSQELAGHTDTQYF. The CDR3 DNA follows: TGTGCCAGCAGCCAAGAACTAGCGGGGCACACAGATACGCAGTATTTT.

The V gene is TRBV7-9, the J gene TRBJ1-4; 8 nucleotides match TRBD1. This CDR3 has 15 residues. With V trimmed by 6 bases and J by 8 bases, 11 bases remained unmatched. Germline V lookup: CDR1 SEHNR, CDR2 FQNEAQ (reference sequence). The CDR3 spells CASSRTGTGAEKLFF. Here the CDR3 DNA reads TGTGCCAGCAGTCGAACCGGGACAGGAGCCGAAAAACTGTTTTTT.

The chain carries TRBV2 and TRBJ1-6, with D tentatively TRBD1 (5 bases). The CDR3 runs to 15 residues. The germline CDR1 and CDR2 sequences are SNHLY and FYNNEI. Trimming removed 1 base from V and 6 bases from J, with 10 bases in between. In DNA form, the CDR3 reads TGTGCCAGCAGTGAAGATCAGGGTACTAATTCACCCCTCCACTTT. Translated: CASSEDQGTNSPLHF.

Written as DNA, the CDR3 is TGTGCCAGCAGCCGACAGACAGGGACCAACACCGGGGAGCTGTTTTTT. Encoded protein: CASSRQTGTNTGELFF. The chain joins TRBV7-3 to TRBJ2-2; 7 bases line up with TRBD1. Germline CDR1 and CDR2: SGHTA and FQGTGA. J lost 2 bases, V lost 5 bases, and 8 bases had no gene match. The CDR3 loop spans 16 amino acids.

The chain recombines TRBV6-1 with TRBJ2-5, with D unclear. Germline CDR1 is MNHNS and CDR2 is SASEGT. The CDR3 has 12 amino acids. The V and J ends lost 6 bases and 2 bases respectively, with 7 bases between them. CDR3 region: CASRTGQETQYF. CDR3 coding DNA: TGTGCCAGCAGGACCGGGCAAGAGACCCAGTACTTC.

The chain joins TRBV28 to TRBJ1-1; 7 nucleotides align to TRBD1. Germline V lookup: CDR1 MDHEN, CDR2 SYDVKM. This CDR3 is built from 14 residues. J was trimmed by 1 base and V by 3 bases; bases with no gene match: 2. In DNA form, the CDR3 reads TGTGCCAGCAGTTTTCGACAGGGGAACACTGAAGCTTTCTTT. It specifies CASSFRQGNTEAFF.

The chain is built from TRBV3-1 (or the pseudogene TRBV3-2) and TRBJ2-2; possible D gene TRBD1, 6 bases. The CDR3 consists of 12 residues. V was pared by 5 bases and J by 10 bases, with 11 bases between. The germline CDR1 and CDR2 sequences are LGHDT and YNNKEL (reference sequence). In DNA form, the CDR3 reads TGTGCCAGCAGCTCACAGGGAGAGGAGCTGTTTTTT. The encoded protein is CASSSQGEELFF.

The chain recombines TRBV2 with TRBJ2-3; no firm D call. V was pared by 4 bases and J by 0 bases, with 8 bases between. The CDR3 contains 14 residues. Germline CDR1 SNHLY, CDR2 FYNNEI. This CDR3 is CASSGPVSTDTQYF. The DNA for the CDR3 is TGTGCCAGCAGTGGGCCAGTTAGCACAGATACGCAGTATTTT.

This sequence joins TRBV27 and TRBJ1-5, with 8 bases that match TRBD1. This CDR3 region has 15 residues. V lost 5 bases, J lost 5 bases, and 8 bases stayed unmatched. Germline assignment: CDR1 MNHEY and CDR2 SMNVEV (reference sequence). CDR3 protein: CASSPGQGFYQPQHF. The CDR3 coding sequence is TGTGCCAGCAGTCCCGGACAGGGTTTCTATCAGCCCCAGCATTTT.